This TCR beta chain was identified during a study of cytomegalovirus exposure and HLA in healthy donors. General study points: The study listed 164 cytomegalovirus-associated TCR beta chains.

Whereas donors were nominally healthy upon sampling, unrecorded immune exposures were probable. The length of the CDR3 is 15 residues. The germline gives CDR1 LNHDA, CDR2 SQIVND (reference sequence). The V gene end was trimmed by 6 bases and the J gene end by 3 bases; junction bases not matched to a gene: 7. For this clone: The antigen remains unidentified.

Vbeta (60) and Jbeta (13) primers were used in the PCR. Here immunoSEQ multiplex PCR was the method, and the copy in TCRdb shows in-frame clones only, minus some. The sample carries 150,000 to 200,000 clones, about three quarters recorded once. The source material was PBMCs. This sequence originates from a man younger than 35 in good health and CMV-seropositive. The V call is TRBV19, the J call TRBJ1-5, with TRBD1 matching over 8 bases. This CDR3 reads CASRTQGASNQPQHF. The CDR3 DNA is TGTGCCAGTAGAACCCAGGGGGCTTCCAATCAGCCCCAGCATTTT.